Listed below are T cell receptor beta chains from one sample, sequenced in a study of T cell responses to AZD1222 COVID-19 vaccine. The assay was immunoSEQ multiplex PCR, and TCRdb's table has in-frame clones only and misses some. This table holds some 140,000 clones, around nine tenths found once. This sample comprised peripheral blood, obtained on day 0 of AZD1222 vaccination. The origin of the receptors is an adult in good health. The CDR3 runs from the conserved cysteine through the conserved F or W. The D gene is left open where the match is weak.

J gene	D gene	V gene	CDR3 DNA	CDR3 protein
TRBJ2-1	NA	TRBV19	TGTGCCAGTACGTGGGAGGGGGGGCACAATGAGCAGTTCTTC	CASTWEGGHNEQFF
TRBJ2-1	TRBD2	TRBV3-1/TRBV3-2	TGTGCCAGCAGCTCTCCACTAGCGGCCTACAATGAGCAGTTCTTC	CASSSPLAAYNEQFF
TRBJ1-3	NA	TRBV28	TGTGCCAGCAGTCCAGGTCCAGGTCGAAACACCATATATTTT	CASSPGPGRNTIYF
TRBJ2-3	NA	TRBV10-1	TGCGCCAGCAGCCTCGGACCTACGGTCGGTACGCAGTATTTT	CASSLGPTVGTQYF
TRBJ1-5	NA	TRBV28	TGTGCCAGCAGTTTCTCAGTGAATCAGCCCCAGCATTTT	CASSFSVNQPQHF
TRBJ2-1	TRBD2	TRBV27	TGTGCCAGCACCCTACCCCTTGCGGGAGTAGCTGACAATGAGCAGTTCTTC	CASTLPLAGVADNEQFF
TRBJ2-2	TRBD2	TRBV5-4	TGTGCCAGCAGCTTGCTGGGACTAGCGGGAGGTTCGAACACCGGGGAGCTGTTTTTT	CASSLLGLAGGSNTGELFF
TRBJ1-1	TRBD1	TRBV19	TGTGCCAGTAGGGGTCGGACAGGAAAAAACACTGAAGCTTTCTTT	CASRGRTGKNTEAFF
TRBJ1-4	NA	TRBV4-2	TGTGCCAGCAGCCACCCGACGGGAGCAACTAATGAAAAACTGTTTTTT	CASSHPTGATNEKLFF
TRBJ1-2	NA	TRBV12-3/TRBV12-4	TGTGCCAGCAGTTTACTGGCGTCTGGCTACACCTTC	CASSLLASGYTF